Given below is one T cell receptor (beta chain) in context. Germline CDR1 is MNHNY and CDR2 is SVGAGI (reference sequence). Trimming cost V 4 bases and J 2 bases; bases outside gene matches: 2. The CDR3 is 14 residues long. This record comes from a study of cytomegalovirus exposure and HLA in healthy donors. Assay used: immunoSEQ multiplex PCR; TCRdb lists only in-frame clones, some missing. The sample consists of around 150,000 clones, 85% of them appearing once. Sequences were obtained from PBMCs. This clonotype originated in a man in his thirties or forties in good health and CMV-seropositive. The chain joins TRBV6-6 to TRBJ1-3; 7 bases are shared with TRBD1. This chain's CDR3 is CASSWDSTGNTIYF. CDR3 nucleotide sequence: TGTGCCAGCAGTTGGGACAGCACTGGAAACACCATATATTTT.